This T cell receptor (beta chain) was sequenced for a study of radiation and T cells in renal cell carcinoma. Across the study: Nephrectomy followed 15 Gy stereotactic body radiation by 4 weeks.

Whole-study results and caveats: Without pretreatment biopsies, baseline tumor clonotype presence was undetermined.

As to this clone: Its antigen is as yet unknown.

Clones were read by immunoSEQ multiplex PCR, and TCRdb kept only the in-frame ones, dropping some. The sample includes some 110,000 clones, approximately 82% of them seen just once. This CDR3 is 13 amino acids long. Trimming stripped 2 bases from V and 6 bases from J, with 11 bases between. CDR1 MDHEN and CDR2 SYDVKM come from the germline V gene. The time point was: baseline pretreatment blood. Specified treatment: 15 Gy SBRT to primary tumor, nephrectomy 4 weeks later. Blood was sampled at baseline, 2 weeks and 4 weeks after SBRT. Sequencing was performed on blood, taken from a patient whose treatment included radiotherapy and nephrectomy. The receptor was isolated from a woman aged 55-70 years with renal cell carcinoma. This rearrangement joins TRBV28 to TRBJ2-7; the D gene is possibly TRBD1 (5 bases). CDR3 protein: CASSLLSTAEQYF. CDR3 bases: TGTGCCAGCAGTTTACTTTCGACAGCCGAGCAGTACTTC.